The subject of this entry is one T cell receptor beta chain. The repertoire was sequenced with immunoSEQ multiplex PCR; TCRdb's copy has only in-frame clones and lacks some. The sample includes more than 300,000 clones, roughly 85% seen only once; the top ten take about 6%. The recovered donors of Cohort 3 showed two negative PCRs, clearance, or symptom resolution. This sample is part of a study of blood T cell repertoires in COVID-19. Background on the study: PBMCs, B-cell-depleted T cells, or T cells were the source of the cDNA or gDNA that made up the material.

Per germline, CDR1 MNHEY and CDR2 SMNVEV (reference sequence). This CDR3 spans 19 amino acids. The junction had 17 bases not matched to a gene; V was cut back by 5 bases and J by 2 bases. The sample was PBMCs or T cells enriched from blood (not recorded which). The chain joins TRBV27 to TRBJ2-2, with 7 bases lining up with TRBD1. The TCR originated in a woman in her thirties who had recovered from COVID-19. For the CDR3, the DNA is TGTGCCAGCAGTCTCTCCCGGGACAGTCGCTATACTAACACCGGGGAGCTGTTTTTT. It yields the protein CASSLSRDSRYTNTGELFF.